Below, 2 T cell receptor beta chains from the same sample are listed, as sequenced in a study of memory B cells and T cells in multiple sclerosis. After stimulus-free culture, autoproliferating CFSE-dim and non-proliferating CFSE-high T cells were sequenced separately. About 50 million CFSE-labeled PBMCs were cultured around seven days unstimulated, then replicate wells were pooled. Their specific antigens are unknown. Some clones are missing from TCRdb's copy, which holds only in-frame ones; the method was immunoSEQ multiplex PCR. Found here are about 32,000 clones, around 86% of them singletons; the top ten hold 2.7%. Sequencing used PBMCs from blood kept in culture. The receptors shown here come from a human donor with multiple sclerosis.

The chain has TRBV6-6 and TRBJ1-2; D gene uncertain. Germline loops: CDR1 MNHNY, CDR2 SVGAGI (reference sequence). The CDR3 totals 15 residues. Trimming removed 4 bases at V and 1 base at J, with 13 bases between. Written as DNA, the CDR3 is TGTGCCAGCAGTTCGGACGGACTCTATAACTATGGCTACACCTTC. Translated, it gives CASSSDGLYNYGYTF.

The chain combines TRBV25-1 with TRBJ2-1, with TRBD2 matching 10 bases. V lost 3 bases and J lost 1; bases outside the gene matches: 9. Germline V gene lookup returns CDR1 MGHDK and CDR2 SYGVNS. CDR3 length: 18 residues. This chain's CDR3 is CASSELISAGGSYNEQFF. CDR3 sequence (DNA): TGTGCCAGCAGTGAGCTCATCTCAGCGGGAGGGTCCTACAATGAGCAGTTCTTC.